This T cell receptor beta chain is drawn from a study of blood T cell repertoires in COVID-19. V shed 0 bases and J shed 7 bases, with 16 bases lying between them. CDR3 size: 15 residues. Clones were read by immunoSEQ multiplex PCR, and TCRdb kept only the in-frame ones, dropping some. This table holds approximately 230,000 clones, approximately 82% found once. Cohort 3 recovered donors had two negative PCRs, clearance, or symptom resolution. The chain recombines TRBV5-3 with TRBJ1-2; D remains unclear. TRBV5-3 is recorded as an ORF, its role being uncertain. The sequenced sample was PBMCs or T cells enriched from blood (not recorded which). The sequence was collected from a man between 40 and 49 years old who had recovered from COVID-19. The CDR3 DNA follows: TGTGCCAGAAGCTTGGACTCCGGGATCCCCTCTGGCTACACCTTC. It yields the protein CARSLDSGIPSGYTF.